These 18 T cell receptor beta chains were all obtained from the same sample, sequenced in a study of cytomegalovirus exposure and HLA in healthy donors (dated by TCRdb to about 2017). The protocol used for the library was the immunoSEQ multiplex PCR assay. TCRdb provides this immuneACCESS table in a form limited to in-frame rearrangements. Some clones are lacking; in checked studies, under half of them reflect an unresolved V gene, and why the rest are absent is not known. The sample records some 76,000 clones, approximately 93% of which are singletons. The ten most abundant clones make up roughly 3.3% of the sample. The sample consisted of PBMCs. The receptor source for this set is a woman between 18 and 29 years old in good health and CMV-seropositive.

The chain joins TRBV18 to TRBJ1-1; 8 nucleotides match TRBD1. With V trimmed by 1 base and J by 4 bases, 8 bases remained unmatched. Per the germline V gene, CDR1 is KGHSH and CDR2 is LQKENI. This CDR3 is 16 amino acids long. The CDR3 DNA is TGTGCCAGCTCACCACGTATGACAGGGGAGGGCACTGAAGCTTTCTTT. Amino acids: CASSPRMTGEGTEAFF.

The rearrangement uses TRBV6-6 and TRBJ1-4; 7 nucleotides line up with TRBD1. CDR1 is MNHNY and CDR2 is SVGAGI in the germline V gene (reference sequence). This CDR3 region has 14 residues. Trimming at V came to 6 bases and at J to 11 bases, leaving 12 bases not matched to a gene. The CDR3 DNA follows: TGTGCCAGCAGCAGAGGACAGGTTGGGGAGAAACTGTTTTTT. Its translation is CASSRGQVGEKLFF.

V is TRBV5-4 and J is TRBJ2-7, with 7 nucleotides matching TRBD2. The CDR3 runs 16 residues. V was clipped by 4 bases and J by 1 base; unmatched bases: 11. Germline CDR1 reads SGHNT; CDR2 reads YYREEE (reference sequence). This CDR3 is CASSETSPPSSYEQYF. Here the CDR3 DNA reads TGTGCCAGCAGCGAGACTAGCCCGCCTTCTTCCTACGAGCAGTACTTC.

This chain uses TRBV7-2 with TRBJ1-4; 8 nucleotides match TRBD1. CDR1 and CDR2 from the germline V gene are SGHTA and FQGNSA. V lost 1 base, J lost 5 bases, and 0 bases stayed unmatched. The CDR3 has 14 residues. The CDR3 DNA reads as TGTGCCAGCAGCTTAGGGACAGGGAATGAAAAACTGTTTTTT. Its protein is CASSLGTGNEKLFF.

The V and J genes are TRBV18 and TRBJ2-5; 7 bases match TRBD1. The CDR3 consists of 15 residues. V lost 4 bases to trimming and J lost 1 base; unmatched junction nucleotides: 6. The germline V gene has CDR1 KGHSH and CDR2 LQKENI. CDR3 loop: CASSRSRDSQETQYF. For the CDR3, the DNA is TGTGCCAGCTCACGAAGCCGGGACAGCCAAGAGACCCAGTACTTC. The full variable domain, its missing parts supplied by reference TRBV18 and TRBJ2-5, is NAGVMQNPRHLVRRRGQEARLRCSPMKGHSHVYWYRQLPEEGLKFMVYLQKENIIDESGMPKERFSAEFPKEGPSILRIQQVVRGDSAAYFCASSRSRDSQETQYFGPGTRLLVL.

J is TRBJ2-7 and V is TRBV4-2, with TRBD1 matching over 12 bases. The V and J ends lost 1 base and 5 bases, in that order; junction bases with no gene match: 6. Germline values: CDR1 LGHNA, CDR2 YNFKEQ. There are 16 residues in the CDR3. The CDR3 coding sequence is TGTGCCAGCAGCCAAGTTATCGGGACAGGGGGCCACGAGCAGTACTTC. Amino acid sequence: CASSQVIGTGGHEQYF.

This sequence joins TRBV5-1 and TRBJ2-2, with 12 bases that match TRBD1. From germline, CDR1 is SGHRS and CDR2 YFSETQ. The CDR3 runs to 17 residues. V was pared by 3 bases and J by 4 bases, with 7 bases of the junction left unmatched. The CDR3 here is CASSSGQGARGTGELFF. Here the CDR3 DNA reads TGCGCCAGCAGCTCGGGACAGGGGGCAAGAGGCACCGGGGAGCTGTTTTTT.

This chain uses TRBV9 with TRBJ2-2, with TRBD1 matching over 9 bases. Germline-derived CDR1 and CDR2 are SGDLS and YYNGEE. V lost 7 bases and J lost 2; bases outside the gene matches: 6. The CDR3 is made up of 15 amino acids. The CDR3: CASGGDRDNTGELFF. The CDR3 DNA reads as TGTGCCAGCGGGGGGGACAGGGACAACACCGGGGAGCTGTTTTTT.

CDR3 bases: TGCGCCAGCAGCCAACGAGATACCTACGAGCAGTACTTC. This encodes CASSQRDTYEQYF. The J gene is TRBJ2-7, the V gene TRBV4-1; D ambiguous. V lost 2 bases, J lost 2 bases, and 7 bases lay in between. CDR3 length: 13 amino acids. Per germline, CDR1 MGHRA and CDR2 YSYEKL.

The DNA for the CDR3 is TGTGCCCTTTCGGGTACGAACACCGGGGAGCTGTTTTTT. It translates to CALSGTNTGELFF. The genes are TRBV28 and TRBJ2-2; no clear D gene. Germline lookup yields CDR1 MDHEN and CDR2 SYDVKM. The CDR3 has 13 residues. With 11 bases removed from V and 0 bases from J, the gap between germline ends came to 10 bases.

V usage is TRBV6-5 and J usage is TRBJ1-4; D remains ambiguous. The CDR3 length is 14 residues. With 0 bases removed from V and 6 bases from J, the gap between germline ends came to 8 bases. The germline CDR1 and CDR2 sequences are MNHEY and SVGAGI. CDR3 protein: CASSYSGSDEKLFF. CDR3 bases: TGTGCCAGCAGTTACTCAGGGAGCGATGAAAAACTGTTTTTT.

The genes are TRBV4-1 and TRBJ2-6; D gene unclear. Germline loops: CDR1 MGHRA, CDR2 YSYEKL. The V end lost 0 bases, the J end lost 0 bases, and 6 bases lay between the germline ends. The CDR3 is made up of 16 amino acids. CDR3 coding DNA: TGCGCCAGCAGCCAAGAGGCCTTCTCTGGGGCCAACGTCCTGACTTTC. Protein: CASSQEAFSGANVLTF.

The rearrangement joins TRBV5-1 to TRBJ2-7, with D possibly TRBD1 on 5 matching bases. V gave up 0 bases and J gave up 2 bases, with 12 bases separating them. The CDR3 is 15 amino acids. Per the germline V gene, CDR1 is SGHRS and CDR2 is YFSETQ. Written as DNA, the CDR3 is TGCGCCAGCAGCTTGGTTGTACAGGCAACCTACGAGCAGTACTTC. Protein product: CASSLVVQATYEQYF.

The chain links TRBV2 to TRBJ1-2; 7 bases match TRBD1. V lost 6 bases and J lost 8; bases outside the gene matches: 6. The V gene's germline CDR1 is SNHLY and CDR2 FYNNEI. CDR3 length: 12 residues. The CDR3 sequence is CASRNRGWGYTF. Here the CDR3 DNA reads TGTGCCAGCAGGAACAGGGGTTGGGGCTACACCTTC.

The chain uses TRBV19 and TRBJ2-1, with a weak D call TRBD2 (6 bases). CDR3 length: 15 amino acids. Trimming cost V 5 bases and J 3 bases, with 14 bases left between them. Per the germline V gene, CDR1 is LNHDA and CDR2 is SQIVND (reference sequence). Here the CDR3 reads CASSPRDSDYNEQFF. DNA of the CDR3: TGTGCCAGTAGTCCCCGGGACTCTGACTACAATGAGCAGTTCTTC.

V and J are TRBV5-5 and TRBJ1-1; perhaps TRBD1 as D (5 bases). The V end lost 2 bases, the J end lost 1 base, and 9 bases lay between the germline ends. There are 14 residues in the CDR3. The V gene's germline CDR1 is SGHKS and CDR2 YYEKEE (reference sequence). The CDR3 loop reads CASSFGARNTEAFF. As DNA, the CDR3 is TGTGCCAGCAGCTTTGGGGCTAGGAACACTGAAGCTTTCTTT.

The chain is built from TRBV27 and TRBJ1-5; D remains ambiguous. The CDR3 sequence is 16 residues long. The germline V and J ends were trimmed by 5 bases and 2 bases, with 16 bases remaining between them. CDR1 and CDR2 from the germline V gene are MNHEY and SMNVEV (reference sequence). The CDR3 spells CASSPFASVGNQPQHF. The CDR3 bases are TGTGCCAGCAGTCCTTTTGCGTCCGTGGGCAATCAGCCCCAGCATTTT.

The chain couples TRBV11-2 to TRBJ1-2; TRBD1 matches at 7 bases. J gave up 4 bases and V 5 bases, and 4 bases lay outside the gene matches. Looked up from germline, CDR1 is SGHAT and CDR2 is FQNNGV. The CDR3 consists of 13 residues. The CDR3 region is CASSPQGIYGYTF. DNA of the CDR3: TGTGCCAGCAGCCCACAGGGGATCTATGGCTACACCTTC.